The next 20 T cell receptor beta chains were all read from a single sample in a study of blood T cell repertoires in COVID-19. Sequencing was performed with immunoSEQ multiplex PCR; in TCRdb, only in-frame clones are kept and a portion is missing. This sample yields under 70,000 clones, of which about nine tenths are seen a single time; around 9.9% belongs to the top ten. Material for sequencing was peripheral blood. Receptors were obtained from a woman in her late teens or twenties with acute or convalescent COVID-19.

The chain recombines TRBV27 with TRBJ1-6; D unresolved. CDR3 length equals 18 residues. The V gene lost 1 base and the J gene lost 0 bases, with 13 bases spanning the gap. Germline V gives CDR1 MNHEY, CDR2 SMNVEV (reference sequence). CDR3 loop: CASSLLATRSSYNSPLHF. In DNA, the CDR3 is TGTGCCAGCAGTTTATTGGCCACAAGGAGCTCCTATAATTCACCCCTCCACTTT.

Only one count was recorded for this clone. The V gene is TRBV7-2, the J gene TRBJ1-5; D is possibly TRBD1 (6 bases). The CDR3 covers 15 residues. Per germline, CDR1 SGHTA and CDR2 FQGNSA. V gave up 4 bases and J gave up 11 bases, with 21 bases separating them. This CDR3 reads CASSSNGQGISSQHF. CDR3 coding DNA: TGTGCCAGCAGCTCGAATGGGCAGGGGATCTCCTCCCAGCATTTT.

This chain uses TRBV18 with TRBJ1-2; no firm D call. Germline V gene data show CDR1 as KGHSH and CDR2 as LQKENI. The CDR3 runs to 13 residues. Trimming shortened V by 3 bases and J by 5 bases, and 10 bases separated the two germline ends. The CDR3 here is CASSPGGQYGYTF. The CDR3 DNA sequence: TGTGCCAGCTCACCTGGCGGTCAATATGGCTACACCTTC. The whole variable domain, remainder taken from reference TRBV18 and TRBJ1-2, is NAGVMQNPRHLVRRRGQEARLRCSPMKGHSHVYWYRQLPEEGLKFMVYLQKENIIDESGMPKERFSAEFPKEGPSILRIQQVVRGDSAAYFCASSPGGQYGYTFGSGTRLTVV.

The chain recombines TRBV4-3 with TRBJ2-5, with 11 bases matching TRBD1. Trimming cost V 0 bases and J 5 bases; bases outside gene matches: 5. The CDR3 length is 16 residues. CDR1 and CDR2 from the germline V gene are LGHNA and YSLEER. The CDR3 bases are TGCGCCAGCAGCCAAGATGGGACAGGGGGTTTGGAGACCCAGTACTTC. It encodes CASSQDGTGGLETQYF.

The V and J genes are TRBV10-3 and TRBJ1-2, with 10 bases lining up with TRBD1. The V gene's germline CDR1 is ENHRY and CDR2 SYGVKD. Losses at the gene ends were 5 bases for V and 6 bases for J; bases not matched to a gene: 6. The CDR3 runs to 14 residues. The CDR3 here is CAISPGQGTDGYTF. The DNA of the CDR3 is TGTGCCATCAGTCCGGGACAGGGGACCGATGGCTACACCTTC.

This rearrangement joins TRBV7-9 to TRBJ1-4; 8 bases line up with TRBD1. The V segment lost 3 bases and the J segment 8 bases; nucleotides outside the gene matches: 2. Germline CDR1 SEHNR, CDR2 FQNEAQ (reference sequence). CDR3 length: 13 residues. The CDR3 nucleotides are TGTGCCAGCAGCTTCGACAGGGGAGAAAAACTGTTTTTT. It specifies CASSFDRGEKLFF.

CDR3 nucleotides: TGTGCCACCAGCTGGAGGGCCGATTTACCCCAGCATTTT. This sequence encodes CATSWRADLPQHF. The V and J genes are TRBV15 and TRBJ1-5; the D is unclear. CDR3 length: 13 residues. From germline, CDR1 is LNHNV and CDR2 YYDKDF (reference sequence). V was cut by 5 bases and J by 10 bases, with 15 bases left in between.

V usage is TRBV4-1 and J usage is TRBJ1-3, with a weak D call TRBD1 (6 bases). V was shortened by 4 bases and J by 2 bases, with 15 bases between the two germline ends. Germline V gives CDR1 MGHRA, CDR2 YSYEKL. This CDR3 is 16 amino acids long. The CDR3 spells CASSRENTGTGNTIYF. DNA for the CDR3: TGCGCCAGCAGCCGAGAAAATACAGGGACTGGAAACACCATATATTTT.

The rearrangement links TRBV6-1 to TRBJ1-4, with TRBD1 matching 7 bases. V shed 3 bases and J 5 bases; nucleotides not matched to a gene: 9. Germline CDR1 is MNHNS and CDR2 is SASEGT. The CDR3 covers 16 residues. CDR3 sequence: CASSEPAPGQNEKLFF. DNA for the CDR3: TGTGCCAGCAGTGAGCCAGCTCCGGGACAGAATGAAAAACTGTTTTTT.

The V and J genes are TRBV9 and TRBJ1-3; D perhaps matches TRBD1 (6 bases). CDR3 length equals 16 residues. From germline, CDR1 is SGDLS and CDR2 YYNGEE. V lost 3 bases, J lost 2 bases, and 15 bases lay in between. CDR3 in amino acids: CASSGRGLEAGNTIYF. The CDR3 DNA reads as TGTGCCAGCAGCGGGCGGGGGCTTGAAGCTGGAAACACCATATATTTT.

The chain combines TRBV7-9 with TRBJ1-3, with D unclear. The V end lost 0 bases, the J end lost 11 bases, and 14 bases lay between the germline ends. CDR1 is SEHNR, CDR2 FQNEAQ, per germline (reference sequence). The CDR3 loop spans 14 amino acids. The CDR3 DNA reads as TGTGCCAGCAGCTTAGCGCTAGAGAACCCACCCATATATTTT. Translating gives CASSLALENPPIYF.

The sample holds one count of this clone. The chain recombines TRBV6-5 with TRBJ2-7; unclear D gene. CDR3 length equals 14 residues. Germline loops: CDR1 MNHEY, CDR2 SVGAGI. Trimming removed 2 bases at V and 0 bases at J, with 8 bases between. CDR3 amino acids: CASSYRSSSYEQYF. The CDR3 bases are TGTGCCAGCAGTTACCGATCTAGCTCCTACGAGCAGTACTTC.

The V and J genes are TRBV7-9 and TRBJ1-1, with unresolved D. Germline lookup yields CDR1 SEHNR and CDR2 FQNEAQ (reference sequence). The CDR3 runs 13 residues. Trimming pared 1 base from V and 6 bases from J, leaving 9 bases between. CDR3 amino acids: CASSLGYGSEAFF. The CDR3 nucleotides are TGTGCCAGCAGCTTAGGTTACGGGTCTGAAGCTTTCTTT.

The gene calls are TRBV4-1 and TRBJ1-5; D might be TRBD1 (5 bases). V was trimmed by 1 base and J by 0 bases, leaving 7 bases between them. The CDR3 loop spans 15 amino acids. The germline CDR1 and CDR2 sequences are MGHRA and YSYEKL. The CDR3 DNA follows: TGCGCCAGCAGCCAAGGACAGTATAGCAATCAGCCCCAGCATTTT. Amino acids: CASSQGQYSNQPQHF.

This chain connects TRBV30 to TRBJ2-7, with a possible D match to TRBD2 (5 bases). Germline CDR1 reads GTSNPN; CDR2 reads SVGIG (reference sequence). This CDR3 is 12 amino acids long. V was pared by 3 bases and J by 2 bases, with 8 bases between. CDR3 loop: CAWRAGAYEQYF. In nucleotides, the CDR3 is TGTGCCTGGAGAGCCGGGGCCTACGAGCAGTACTTC. The complete variable domain, with remaining parts taken from reference TRBV30 and TRBJ2-7, reads SQTIHQWPATLVQPVGSPLSLECTVEGTSNPNLYWYRQAAGRGLQLLFYSVGIGQISSEVPQNLSASRPQDRQFILSSKKLLLSDSGFYLCAWRAGAYEQYFGPGTRLTVT.

The gene calls are TRBV5-5 and TRBJ2-7; D is perhaps TRBD2 (5 bases). CDR1 SGHKS and CDR2 YYEKEE come from the germline V gene (reference sequence). This CDR3 contains 16 residues. V was shortened by 3 bases and J by 2 bases, with 18 bases between the two germline ends. The CDR3 DNA reads as TGTGCCAGCAGCTCCTTTCGGGCCGGGAATACCTACGAGCAGTACTTC. Translated: CASSSFRAGNTYEQYF.

V is TRBV7-2 and J is TRBJ1-2; D perhaps matches TRBD1 (6 bases). Trimming left V 1 base short and J 5 bases short, with 14 bases between. The germline V gene has CDR1 SGHTA and CDR2 FQGNSA. The CDR3 extends over 15 amino acids. The CDR3 nucleotides are TGTGCCAGCAGCTTAGATGGCAGGGGAGATTATGGCTACACCTTC. It is translated as CASSLDGRGDYGYTF.

The V gene is TRBV2, the J gene TRBJ2-5; 7 positions match TRBD1. Germline V gene sequence: CDR1 SNHLY, CDR2 FYNNEI. Trimming at V came to 6 bases and at J to 1 base, leaving 8 bases not matched to a gene. This CDR3 region has 15 residues. The CDR3 region has the DNA TGTGCCAGCAGCCTAGACAGGGCGGGCCAAGAGACCCAGTACTTC. This gives the protein CASSLDRAGQETQYF.

This clone was counted a single time. The rearrangement joins TRBV7-2 to TRBJ1-1; weak D call: TRBD1 (6 bases). Per germline, CDR1 SGHTA and CDR2 FQGNSA. The germline V and J ends were trimmed by 5 bases and 5 bases, with 15 bases remaining between them. CDR3 length equals 14 residues. Here the CDR3 reads CASSAIRGPTEAFF. CDR3 nucleotide sequence: TGTGCCAGCAGCGCCATCAGGGGCCCTACTGAAGCTTTCTTT.

V and J are TRBV4-3 and TRBJ2-5; the match to TRBD1 covers 8 bases. The CDR3 contains 16 residues. CDR1 and CDR2 from the germline V gene are LGHNA and YSLEER. Trimming cost V 0 bases and J 5 bases; bases outside gene matches: 8. In DNA, the CDR3 is TGCGCCAGCAGCCAAGATAGGCAGGGGGCGGGGGAGACCCAGTACTTC. Translated: CASSQDRQGAGETQYF.